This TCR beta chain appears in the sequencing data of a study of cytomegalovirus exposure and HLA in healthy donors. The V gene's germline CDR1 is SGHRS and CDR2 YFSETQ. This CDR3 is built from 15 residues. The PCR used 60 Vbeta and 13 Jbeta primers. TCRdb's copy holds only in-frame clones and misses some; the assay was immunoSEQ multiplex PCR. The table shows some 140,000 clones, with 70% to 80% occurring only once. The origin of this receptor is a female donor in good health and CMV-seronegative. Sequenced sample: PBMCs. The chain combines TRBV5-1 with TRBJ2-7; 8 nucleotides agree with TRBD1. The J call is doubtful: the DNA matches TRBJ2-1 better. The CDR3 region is CASSLVGTGNNEQFF. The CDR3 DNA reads TGCGCCAGCAGCTTGGTAGGGACAGGAAACAATGAGCAGTTCTTC.